This T cell receptor beta chain was sequenced in a study of OX40 agonist ivuxolimab in advanced cancers. Profiling relied on immunoSEQ multiplex PCR, and the TCRdb table lists in-frame clones only, not all of them. Found here are approximately 74,000 clones, roughly 86% of them singletons; the top ten hold more than 4.5%. Germline V gives CDR1 SNHLY, CDR2 FYNNEI. The CDR3 totals 14 residues. The ends were cut back, 3 bases at V and 7 bases at J, with 13 bases in the middle. This clone was seen a handful of times. V usage is TRBV2 and J usage is TRBJ1-5, with unresolved D. This specimen consisted of CD4+ or CD8+ T cells sorted from blood, obtained in a trial of the OX40 agonist ivuxolimab. The clonotype comes from an adult with an advanced solid tumor such as melanoma, head and neck, liver or kidney cancer. CDR3 in amino acids: CASSDVQVGQPQHF. CDR3 bases: TGTGCCAGCAGTGACGTCCAGGTTGGGCAGCCCCAGCATTTT.